The 16 T cell receptor beta chains given below trace back to one sample, sequenced in a study of T cells after yellow fever vaccination. Each CDR3 protein gets one entry after TCRdb re-called the 5' RACE reads with MiXCR. The table shows approximately 550,000 distinct CDR3 sequences, with approximately 21% occurring only once. The sample was PBMCs, taken 15 days after the yellow fever booster vaccination. The receptors originated from a man younger than 45 who received the YFV17D yellow fever vaccine.

This clonotype has a handful of counts. The V call is TRBV5-6, the J call TRBJ2-1; 12 bases agree with TRBD2. V was pared by 4 bases and J by 9 bases, with 11 bases of the junction left unmatched. Per germline, CDR1 SGHDT and CDR2 YYEEEE. The CDR3 spans 16 residues. In DNA, the CDR3 is TGTGCCAGCAGCCCAAGGACTAGCGGGAAGGGGAGTGAGCAGTTCTTC. It is translated as CASSPRTSGKGSEQFF.

V is TRBV25-1 and J is TRBJ1-1, with TRBD1 matching over 7 bases. Germline trimming cut 1 base from V and 3 bases from J; bases unmatched to any gene: 2. Germline V gene lookup returns CDR1 MGHDK and CDR2 SYGVNS. This CDR3 spans 14 amino acids. CDR3 nucleotide sequence: TGTGCCAGCAGTGAATCAGGGGGGTACACTGAAGCTTTCTTT. It is translated as CASSESGGYTEAFF.

This clonotype was detected only a few times. The chain links TRBV30 to TRBJ1-1; D not resolved. Germline CDR1 reads GTSNPN; CDR2 reads SVGIG (reference sequence). V lost 2 bases, J lost 1 base, and 5 bases lay in between. CDR3 length equals 12 residues. The chain's CDR3 is CAWSHGNTEAFF. The CDR3 DNA reads TGTGCCTGGAGTCACGGGAACACTGAAGCTTTCTTT.

Details on this clonotype: A read error is likely, as this CDR3 ends without the conserved phenylalanine or tryptophan. No DNA is shown, since the ends of the CDR3 on it are uncertain; the CDR3 is the one TCRdb lists. The V and J genes are TRBV23-1 and TRBJ2-3; the table's D call, TRBD1, has no DNA check behind it. TRBV23-1 is classed as an ORF, of uncertain function. The CDR3 is 8 residues long, counting both termini. CDR3 protein: CARTAQIT.

This clonotype turned up a few times. Written as DNA, the CDR3 is TGTGCCAGCAGCCCGATAGCGGGGACCTACGAGCAGTACTTC. This encodes CASSPIAGTYEQYF. The chain recombines TRBV3-1 with TRBJ2-7; 8 bases are a match to TRBD2. Trimming took 4 bases from V and 2 from J; bases not matched to a gene: 4. Germline loops: CDR1 LGHDT, CDR2 YNNKEL (reference sequence). This CDR3 contains 14 residues.

This clonotype was observed a handful of times. This chain joins TRBV20-1 and TRBJ2-7; TRBD1 is a possible D gene (5 bases). Trimming removed 6 bases from V and 7 bases from J, with 22 bases in between. Germline V lookup: CDR1 DFQATT, CDR2 SNEGSKA (reference sequence). This CDR3 has 14 amino acids. CDR3 loop: CSATPGFSGPEQYF. The CDR3 nucleotides are TGCAGTGCCACGCCGGGTTTCTCAGGGCCTGAGCAGTACTTC.

This chain links TRBV20-1 with TRBJ2-7; TRBD2 aligns across 11 bases. V was pared by 3 bases and J by 4 bases, with 5 bases of the junction left unmatched. Germline assignment: CDR1 DFQATT and CDR2 SNEGSKA (reference sequence). This CDR3 has 14 residues. The CDR3 region is CSASDPSGRYEQYF. CDR3 nucleotide sequence: TGCAGTGCTAGTGATCCTAGCGGGAGGTACGAGCAGTACTTC.

This clonotype was found a few times. The J gene is TRBJ2-2, the V gene TRBV14; TRBD1 agrees at 8 bases. The CDR3 loop spans 15 amino acids. With V trimmed by 4 bases and J by 7 bases, 8 bases remained unmatched. Germline V gene lookup returns CDR1 SGHDN and CDR2 FVKESK. The CDR3 sequence is CASSPTQGAIGELFF. The CDR3 nucleotides read TGTGCCAGCAGCCCTACCCAGGGGGCTATCGGGGAGCTGTTTTTT.

V usage is TRBV9 and J usage is TRBJ2-2, with a tentative D call TRBD1 (5 bases). Germline V gene lookup returns CDR1 SGDLS and CDR2 YYNGEE. CDR3 size: 16 residues. V was cut by 5 bases and J by 0 bases, with 14 bases left in between. This CDR3 is CASRKQPGPNTGELFF. DNA of the CDR3: TGTGCCAGCAGGAAGCAACCAGGGCCGAACACCGGGGAGCTGTTTTTT.

The V gene is TRBV12-3 or TRBV12-4, the J gene TRBJ1-6; D uncertain. The CDR3 is 16 residues long. Trimming cost V 1 base and J 9 bases, with 16 bases left between them. The CDR3 loop is CASSLGVLGVSSPLHF. The CDR3 DNA reads TGTGCCAGCAGTTTAGGCGTTCTTGGCGTGAGTTCACCCCTCCACTTT.

The chain employs TRBV6-5 and TRBJ1-2; 8 bases agree with TRBD1. This CDR3 contains 13 residues. CDR1 MNHEY and CDR2 SVGAGI come from the germline V gene. With 2 bases clipped from V and 8 bases from J, the junction kept 4 bases outside the gene matches. The CDR3 sequence: CASSYLDREGYTF. CDR3 coding DNA: TGTGCCAGCAGTTACCTGGACAGGGAGGGCTACACCTTC.

J is TRBJ2-5 and V is TRBV25-1, with 8 bases matching TRBD1. The germline CDR1 and CDR2 sequences are MGHDK and SYGVNS. This CDR3 contains 15 residues. Unmatched junction bases numbered 6, after V lost 2 bases and J lost 4 bases. CDR3 sequence reads: CASSEAGQGTETQYF. The CDR3 DNA follows: TGTGCCAGCAGTGAAGCAGGACAGGGCACAGAGACCCAGTACTTC.

V usage is TRBV29-1 and J usage is TRBJ2-2; no firm D call. This CDR3 is 13 amino acids long. CDR1 and CDR2 from the germline V gene are SQVTM and ANQGSEA. Trimming pared 4 bases from V and 2 bases from J, leaving 8 bases between. DNA of the CDR3: TGCAGCGTTGTCCCAGGAAACACCGGGGAGCTGTTTTTT. Protein sequence: CSVVPGNTGELFF.

V is TRBV18 and J is TRBJ2-3; D call uncertain. In germline, CDR1 is KGHSH, CDR2 LQKENI. The CDR3 has 12 residues. Trimming took off 6 bases at V and 9 bases at J, with 13 bases between the two ends. The CDR3 DNA follows: TGTGCCAGCTCTCCCCGCACCCGCACGCAGTATTTT. It codes for CASSPRTRTQYF. The variable domain in full, completed from reference TRBV18 and TRBJ2-3, reads NAGVMQNPRHLVRRRGQEARLRCSPMKGHSHVYWYRQLPEEGLKFMVYLQKENIIDESGMPKERFSAEFPKEGPSILRIQQVVRGDSAAYFCASSPRTRTQYFGPGTRLTVL.

This clonotype came up a few times. This chain uses TRBV5-1 with TRBJ2-5, with 8 bases that match TRBD2. This CDR3 region has 17 residues. Unmatched junction bases numbered 15, after V lost 4 bases and J lost 4 bases. The germline CDR1 and CDR2 sequences are SGHRS and YFSETQ. The CDR3 DNA sequence: TGCGCCAGCAGCCCACAAACTAGCGGTACATGGGCAGAGACCCAGTACTTC. Amino acids: CASSPQTSGTWAETQYF.

The chain couples TRBV19 to TRBJ2-2; possibly TRBD1 or TRBD2 for D (6 bases each). The germline gives CDR1 LNHDA, CDR2 SQIVND (reference sequence). The CDR3 is made up of 14 amino acids. V shed 7 bases and J shed 3 bases, with 12 bases lying between them. The CDR3 loop is CASKGGGYTGELFF. CDR3 in DNA: TGTGCCAGTAAGGGGGGCGGGTACACCGGGGAGCTGTTTTTT.